What follows is one T cell receptor (beta chain) and its context. The sample comes from a study of T cells in Graves' hyperthyroidism and ophthalmopathy. Using RNA transcripts as the source, TCR beta CDR3 regions were amplified. HTBI primers were employed in a first-round RT-PCR of the TCR CDR3. MiXCR, run by TCRdb on the multiplex PCR reads, gives a single entry per CDR3 protein. This sample has over 650,000 distinct CDR3 sequences, with around 17% found just once. The germline CDR1 and CDR2 sequences are SGHNT and YYREEE (reference sequence). J lost 4 bases, V lost 4 bases, and 14 bases had no gene match. This CDR3 has 17 amino acids.

The TCR comes from a man aged 18 to 29 with Graves' hyperthyroidism. The V call is TRBV5-4, the J call TRBJ2-5; TRBD2 matches at 9 bases. The sample was blood. The DNA for the CDR3 is TGTGCCAGCAGCCCGGAAGGGAGCGGGAGGCCAGGAGAGACCCAGTACTTC. Translation: CASSPEGSGRPGETQYF.